The present entry profiles one TCR beta chain with its context. Its specificity is not known. These data come from a study of shared clonotypes between healthy human individuals. Study-level results: Memory subsets generally showed smaller estimated richness than naive subsets did. The small donor group covered limited genetic and exposure diversity. Researchers sampled only blood; tissue repertoires likely differ. In contrast to clonotypes shared by all four donors, non-shared clonotypes had lower generation probabilities.

Profiled with immunoSEQ multiplex PCR; TCRdb holds only in-frame clones, not every one. The table includes some 690,000 clones, less than 95% detected once. This CDR3 spans 11 amino acids. Between the trimmed V and J ends, which lost 5 bases and 6 bases, there was a span of 11 bases. Per germline, CDR1 DFQATT and CDR2 SNEGSKA (reference sequence). The specimen was memory CD8+ T cells from PBMCs. Subset denoted: CD45RO+ cells pooled with CCR7-negative TemRA cells. This chain links TRBV20-1 with TRBJ2-7; weak D call: TRBD2 (6 bases). This sequence was found in a man aged 18 to 29 in good health. Some clones in this sample may be carry-over from other donors' samples. This CDR3 reads CSAAWGVEQYF. The CDR3 DNA sequence: TGCAGTGCTGCCTGGGGGGTCGAGCAGTACTTC.